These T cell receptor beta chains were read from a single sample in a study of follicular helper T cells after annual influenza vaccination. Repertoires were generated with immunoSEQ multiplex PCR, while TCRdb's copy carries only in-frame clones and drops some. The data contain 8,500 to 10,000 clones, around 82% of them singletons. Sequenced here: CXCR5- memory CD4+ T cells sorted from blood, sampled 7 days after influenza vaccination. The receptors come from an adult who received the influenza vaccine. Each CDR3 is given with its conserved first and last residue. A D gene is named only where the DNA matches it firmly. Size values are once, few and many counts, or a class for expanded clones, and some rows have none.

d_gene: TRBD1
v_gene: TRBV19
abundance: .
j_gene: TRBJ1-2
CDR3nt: TGTGCCAGTAGTATAGAGGGGACAGGGGCTAACTATGGCTACACCTTC
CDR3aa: CASSIEGTGANYGYTF

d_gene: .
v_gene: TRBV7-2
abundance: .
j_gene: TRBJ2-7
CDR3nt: TGTGCCAGCAGCCCGCAGAAGTACGAGCAGTACTTC
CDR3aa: CASSPQKYEQYF

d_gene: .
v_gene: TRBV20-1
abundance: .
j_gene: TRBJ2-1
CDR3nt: TGCAGTGCTAGATACCCGAATGAGCAGTTCTTC
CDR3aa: CSARYPNEQFF

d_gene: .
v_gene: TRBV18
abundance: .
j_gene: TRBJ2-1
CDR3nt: TGTGCCAGCTCACCACAGGGAAATGAGCAGTTCTTC
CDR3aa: CASSPQGNEQFF

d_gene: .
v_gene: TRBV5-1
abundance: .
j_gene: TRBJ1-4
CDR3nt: TGCGCCAGCAGCTTGTCAAGAGGCGCGGCAGATGAAAAACTGTTTTTT
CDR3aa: CASSLSRGAADEKLFF

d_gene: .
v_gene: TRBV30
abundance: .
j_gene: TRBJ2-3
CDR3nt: TGTGCCTGGAAAAGGGGAGGCGGCACAGATACGCAGTATTTT
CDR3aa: CAWKRGGGTDTQYF

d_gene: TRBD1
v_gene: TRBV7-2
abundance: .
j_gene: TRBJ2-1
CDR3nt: TGTGCCAGCAGCCCACCCGGACAGGCCCCCTACAATGAGCAGTTCTTC
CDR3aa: CASSPPGQAPYNEQFF

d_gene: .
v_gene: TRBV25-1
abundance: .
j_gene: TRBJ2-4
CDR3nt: TGTGCCAGCAGTGAATATGTGGGGGCCAAAAACATTCAGTACTTC
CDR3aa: CASSEYVGAKNIQYF

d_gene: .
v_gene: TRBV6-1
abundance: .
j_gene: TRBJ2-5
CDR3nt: TGTGCCAGCACCGAAACTAGTGGCGGGGAGACCCAGTACTTC
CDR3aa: CASTETSGGETQYF

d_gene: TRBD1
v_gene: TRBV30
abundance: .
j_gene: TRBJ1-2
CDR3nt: TGTGCCTGGAGTGTGACAGGGGTTAAGAGAGAAGGCTACACCTTC
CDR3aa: CAWSVTGVKREGYTF

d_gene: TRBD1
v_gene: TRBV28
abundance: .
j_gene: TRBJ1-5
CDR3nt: TGTGCCAGCACCACCTTAGGACAGGGGGCATATCAGCCCCAGCATTTT
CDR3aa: CASTTLGQGAYQPQHF

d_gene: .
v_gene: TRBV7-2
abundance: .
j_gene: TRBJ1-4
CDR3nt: TGTGCCAGCAGCGGTCAGGGTTCAACTAATGAAAAACTGTTTTTT
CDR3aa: CASSGQGSTNEKLFF

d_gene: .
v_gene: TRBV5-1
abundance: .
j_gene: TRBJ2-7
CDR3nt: TGCGCCAGCAGAGCGGAAGCGAATTCGTGGGTGCAGTACTTC
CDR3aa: CASRAEANSWVQYF

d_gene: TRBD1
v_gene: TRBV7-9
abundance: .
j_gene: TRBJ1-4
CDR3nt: TGTGCCAGCAGCGAATCTCTGGACAGGCCACATGAAAAACTGTTTTTT
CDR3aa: CASSESLDRPHEKLFF

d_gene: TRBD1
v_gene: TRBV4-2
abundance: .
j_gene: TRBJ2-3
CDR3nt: TGTGCCAGCAGCCCCGGGACAGGGTTTGCAGATACGCAGTATTTT
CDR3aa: CASSPGTGFADTQYF

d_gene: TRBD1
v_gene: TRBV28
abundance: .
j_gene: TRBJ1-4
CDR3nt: TGTGCCAGCAGTTTGGACAGGGGGCGCGAAAAACTGTTTTTT
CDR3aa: CASSLDRGREKLFF

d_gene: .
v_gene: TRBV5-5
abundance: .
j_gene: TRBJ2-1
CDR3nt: TGTGCCAGCAGCTTGGGGACGGGGGAATACAATGAGCAGTTCTTC
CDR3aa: CASSLGTGEYNEQFF

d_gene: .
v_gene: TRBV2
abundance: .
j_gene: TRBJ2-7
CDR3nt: TGTGCCAGCACCTTAGGGGGTAGCGCCTACGAGCAGTACTTC
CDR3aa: CASTLGGSAYEQYF

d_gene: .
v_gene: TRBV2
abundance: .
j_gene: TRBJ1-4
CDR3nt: TGTGCCAGCAGTGAAGCGGGACCGGGTGAAAAACTGTTTTTT
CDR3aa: CASSEAGPGEKLFF

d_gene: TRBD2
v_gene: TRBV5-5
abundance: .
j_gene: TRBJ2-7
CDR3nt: TGTGCCAGCAGCCGGACTAGCGGGAGTTACGAGCAGTACTTC
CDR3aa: CASSRTSGSYEQYF

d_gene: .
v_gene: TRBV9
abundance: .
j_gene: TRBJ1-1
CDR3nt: TGTGCCAGCAGCGTAGGCAGCTACACTGAAGCTTTCTTT
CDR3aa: CASSVGSYTEAFF

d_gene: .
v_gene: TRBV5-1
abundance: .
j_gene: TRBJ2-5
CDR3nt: TGCGCCAGCAGCATCTCCGGACAGCCCATCCAAGAGACCCAGCACTTC
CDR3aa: CASSISGQPIQETQHF

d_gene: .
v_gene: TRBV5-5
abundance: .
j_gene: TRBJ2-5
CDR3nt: TGTGCCAGCAGCTTGTCCCCGGTGGTCCAAGAGACCCAGTACTTC
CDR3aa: CASSLSPVVQETQYF

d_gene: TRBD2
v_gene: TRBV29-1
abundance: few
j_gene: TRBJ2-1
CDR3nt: TGCAGCGCTTCAGCGGGAGGGAGCTCCTACAATGAGCAGTTCTTC
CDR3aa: CSASAGGSSYNEQFF

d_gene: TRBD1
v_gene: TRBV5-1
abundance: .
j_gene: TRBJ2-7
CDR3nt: TGCGCCAGCAGCTTAGCTCTCGGGACAGCTACCTACGAGCAGTACTTC
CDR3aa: CASSLALGTATYEQYF

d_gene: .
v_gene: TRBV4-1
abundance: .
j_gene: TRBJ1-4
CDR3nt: TGCGCCAGCAGCCAAGATGCGGGCACAACTAATGAAAAACTGTTTTTT
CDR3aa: CASSQDAGTTNEKLFF

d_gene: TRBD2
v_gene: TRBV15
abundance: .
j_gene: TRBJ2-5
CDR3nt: TGTGCCACCAGCAGGTATGGGACTAGCGGGAGATACCAAGAGACCCAGTACTTC
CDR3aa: CATSRYGTSGRYQETQYF

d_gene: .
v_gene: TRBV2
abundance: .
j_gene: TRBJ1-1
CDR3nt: TGTGCCAGCAGCCTAGACAGGTACACTGAAGCTTTCTTT
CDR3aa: CASSLDRYTEAFF

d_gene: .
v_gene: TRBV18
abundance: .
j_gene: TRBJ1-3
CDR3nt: TGTGCCAGCTCACCGGGCTACAGGGCCTCTGGAAACACCATATATTTT
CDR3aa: CASSPGYRASGNTIYF

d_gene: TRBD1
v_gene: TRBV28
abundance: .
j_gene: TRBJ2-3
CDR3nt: TGTGCCAGCAGTCTGCTGGCTACAGGGGACGACACAGATACGCAGTATTTT
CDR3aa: CASSLLATGDDTDTQYF

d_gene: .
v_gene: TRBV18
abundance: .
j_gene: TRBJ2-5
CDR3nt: TGTGCCAGCTCACCACCGGCCCGGAGAGGAGAGACCCAGTACTTC
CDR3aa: CASSPPARRGETQYF

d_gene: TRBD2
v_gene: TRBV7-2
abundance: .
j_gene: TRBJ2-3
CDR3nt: TGTGCCAGCAGCGCTAGCGGGGGCACAGATACGCAGTATTTT
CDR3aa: CASSASGGTDTQYF

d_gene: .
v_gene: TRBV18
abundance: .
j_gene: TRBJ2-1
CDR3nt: TGTGCCAGCTCACCACAGTCCGGAGGTCCTTACAATGAGCAGTTCTTC
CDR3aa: CASSPQSGGPYNEQFF

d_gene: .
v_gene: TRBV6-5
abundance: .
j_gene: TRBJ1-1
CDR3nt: TGTGCCAGCAGTTACTCGGCAGGGCAGAACACTGAAGCTTTCTTT
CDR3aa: CASSYSAGQNTEAFF

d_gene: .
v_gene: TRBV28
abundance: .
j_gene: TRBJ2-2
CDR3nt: TGTGCCAGCAGACGATCCCGGGGGACTAACACCGGGGAGCTGTTTTTT
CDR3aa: CASRRSRGTNTGELFF

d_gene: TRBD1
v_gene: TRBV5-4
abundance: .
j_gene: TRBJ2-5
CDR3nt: TGTGCCAGCAGTCCCGGGACAGGCCAAGAGACCCAGTACTTC
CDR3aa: CASSPGTGQETQYF

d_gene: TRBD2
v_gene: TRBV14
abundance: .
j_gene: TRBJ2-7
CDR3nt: TGTGCCAGCAGCCAAGATTCGGGGAGGGGATCTTACGAGCAGTACTTC
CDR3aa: CASSQDSGRGSYEQYF

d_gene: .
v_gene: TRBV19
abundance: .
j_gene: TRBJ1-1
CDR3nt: TGTGCCAGTAGAGAGGCGCCCGGGTCCGGCACTGAAGCTTTCTTT
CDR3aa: CASREAPGSGTEAFF

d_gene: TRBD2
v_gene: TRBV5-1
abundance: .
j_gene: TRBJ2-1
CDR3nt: TGCGCCAGCAGCTTGGAGGGCGGGGGGGCTAGCTCCTACAATGAGCAGTTCTTC
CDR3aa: CASSLEGGGASSYNEQFF

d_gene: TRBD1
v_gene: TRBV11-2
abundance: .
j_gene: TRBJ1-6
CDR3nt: TGTGCCAGCAGCTTAGAGAGGGCAGGGGGCGCGTCCTATAATTCACCCCTCCACTTT
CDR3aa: CASSLERAGGASYNSPLHF

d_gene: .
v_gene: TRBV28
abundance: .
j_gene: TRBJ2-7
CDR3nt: TGTGCCAGCAGTTTTGAGGGGTTGGGCTCCTACGAGCAGTACTTC
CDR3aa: CASSFEGLGSYEQYF

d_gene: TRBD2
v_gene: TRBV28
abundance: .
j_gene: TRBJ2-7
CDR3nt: TGTGCCATCACCCGGGGGGACGGGGCCTACGAGCAGTACTTC
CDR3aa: CAITRGDGAYEQYF

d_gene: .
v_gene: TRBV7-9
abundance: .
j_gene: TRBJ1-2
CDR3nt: TGTGCCAGCAGCTTAGGTGGAGGAGGAGGCTACACCTTC
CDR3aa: CASSLGGGGGYTF

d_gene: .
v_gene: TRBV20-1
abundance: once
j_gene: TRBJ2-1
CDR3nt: TGCAGTGCTAGCGGGGGTGAGCAGTTCTTC
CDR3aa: CSASGGEQFF

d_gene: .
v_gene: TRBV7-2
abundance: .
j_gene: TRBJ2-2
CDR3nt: TGTGCCAGCAGCCCCTCACGAGACACCGGGGAGCTGTTTTTT
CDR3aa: CASSPSRDTGELFF

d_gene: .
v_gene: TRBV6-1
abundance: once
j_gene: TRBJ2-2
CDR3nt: TGTGCCAGCAAACACGGGGGCACCGGGGAGCTGTTTTTT
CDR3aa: CASKHGGTGELFF

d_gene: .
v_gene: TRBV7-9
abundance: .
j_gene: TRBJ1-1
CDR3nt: TGTGCCAGCAGCACCTGGAGGACTGAAGCTTTCTTT
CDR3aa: CASSTWRTEAFF